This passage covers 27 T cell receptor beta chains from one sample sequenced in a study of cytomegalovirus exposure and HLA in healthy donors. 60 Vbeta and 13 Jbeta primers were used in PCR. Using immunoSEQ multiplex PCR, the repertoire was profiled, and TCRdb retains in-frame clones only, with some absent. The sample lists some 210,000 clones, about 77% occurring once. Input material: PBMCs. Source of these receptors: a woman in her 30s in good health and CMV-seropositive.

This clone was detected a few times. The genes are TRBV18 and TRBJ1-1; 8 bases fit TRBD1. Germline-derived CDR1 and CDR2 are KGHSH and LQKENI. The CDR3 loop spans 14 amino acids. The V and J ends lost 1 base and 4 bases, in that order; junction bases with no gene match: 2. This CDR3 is CASSPLQGGTEAFF. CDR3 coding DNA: TGTGCCAGCTCACCACTACAGGGGGGCACTGAAGCTTTCTTT. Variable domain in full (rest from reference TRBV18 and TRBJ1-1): NAGVMQNPRHLVRRRGQEARLRCSPMKGHSHVYWYRQLPEEGLKFMVYLQKENIIDESGMPKERFSAEFPKEGPSILRIQQVVRGDSAAYFCASSPLQGGTEAFFGQGTRLTVV.

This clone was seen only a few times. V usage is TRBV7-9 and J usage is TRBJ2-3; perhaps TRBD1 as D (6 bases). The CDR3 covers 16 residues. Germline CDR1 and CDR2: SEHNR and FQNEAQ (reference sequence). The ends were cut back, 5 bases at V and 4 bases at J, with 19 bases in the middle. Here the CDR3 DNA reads TGTGCCAGCAGCCCAAGGGACACTTATTACGCAGATACGCAGTATTTT. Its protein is CASSPRDTYYADTQYF.

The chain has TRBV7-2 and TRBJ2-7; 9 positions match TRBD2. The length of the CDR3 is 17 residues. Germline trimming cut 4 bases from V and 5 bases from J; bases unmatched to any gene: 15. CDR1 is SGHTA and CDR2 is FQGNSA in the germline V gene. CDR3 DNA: TGTGCCAGCAGCTGGAGGAGGGGTAGCGGGAGTAACCACGAGCAGTACTTC. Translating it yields CASSWRRGSGSNHEQYF. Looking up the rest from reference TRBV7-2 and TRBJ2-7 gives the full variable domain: GAGVSQSPSNKVTEKGKDVELRCDPISGHTALYWYRQSLGQGLEFLIYFQGNSAPDKSGLPSDRFSAERTGGSVSTLTIQRTQQEDSAVYLCASSWRRGSGSNHEQYFGPGTRLTVT.

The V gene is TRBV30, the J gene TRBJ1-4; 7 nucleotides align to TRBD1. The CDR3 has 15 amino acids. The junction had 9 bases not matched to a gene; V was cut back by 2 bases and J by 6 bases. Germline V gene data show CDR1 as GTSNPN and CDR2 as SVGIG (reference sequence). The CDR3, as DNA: TGTGCCTGGAGTCTAAAAGGGGGCGAATATGAAAAACTGTTTTTT. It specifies CAWSLKGGEYEKLFF.

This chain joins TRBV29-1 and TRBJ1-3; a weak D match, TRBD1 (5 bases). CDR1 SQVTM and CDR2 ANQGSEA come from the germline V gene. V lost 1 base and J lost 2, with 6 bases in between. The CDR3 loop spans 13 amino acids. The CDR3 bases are TGCAGCGTTGAAGGACAGACTGGAAACACCATATATTTT. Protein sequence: CSVEGQTGNTIYF.

The CDR3 region is CASSSGPSDSGNTIYF. CDR3 in DNA: TGTGCCAGCAGCAGCGGACCGTCTGACTCTGGAAACACCATATATTTT. The V gene is TRBV5-4, the J gene TRBJ1-3; D is undetermined. CDR1 and CDR2 (germline): SGHNT, YYREEE (reference sequence). The CDR3 extends over 16 amino acids. The V gene lost 4 bases and the J gene lost 0 bases, with 14 bases spanning the gap.

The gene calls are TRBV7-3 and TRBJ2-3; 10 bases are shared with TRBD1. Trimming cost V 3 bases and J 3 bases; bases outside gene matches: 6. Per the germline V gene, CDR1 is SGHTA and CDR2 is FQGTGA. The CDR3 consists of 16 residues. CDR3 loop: CASSLADRGQTDTQYF. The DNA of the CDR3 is TGTGCCAGCAGCTTGGCAGACAGGGGGCAGACAGATACGCAGTATTTT.

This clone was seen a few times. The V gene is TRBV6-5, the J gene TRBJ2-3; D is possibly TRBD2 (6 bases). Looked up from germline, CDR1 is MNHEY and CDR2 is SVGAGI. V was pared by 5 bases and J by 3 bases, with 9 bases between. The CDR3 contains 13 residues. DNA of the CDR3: TGTGCCAGCAGTCGCGGGGCGACAGATACGCAGTATTTT. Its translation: CASSRGATDTQYF.

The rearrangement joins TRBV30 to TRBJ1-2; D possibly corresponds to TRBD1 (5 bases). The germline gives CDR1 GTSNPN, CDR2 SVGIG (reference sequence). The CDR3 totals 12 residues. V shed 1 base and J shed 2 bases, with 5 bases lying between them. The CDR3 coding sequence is TGTGCCTGGAGTGAGGGGAACTATGGCTACACCTTC. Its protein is CAWSEGNYGYTF.

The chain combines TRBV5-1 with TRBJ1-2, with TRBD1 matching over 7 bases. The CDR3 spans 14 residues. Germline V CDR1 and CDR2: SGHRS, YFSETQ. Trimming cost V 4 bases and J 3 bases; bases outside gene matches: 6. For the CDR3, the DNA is TGCGCCAGCAGCGGGACAGAAGGGGACTATGGCTACACCTTC. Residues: CASSGTEGDYGYTF.

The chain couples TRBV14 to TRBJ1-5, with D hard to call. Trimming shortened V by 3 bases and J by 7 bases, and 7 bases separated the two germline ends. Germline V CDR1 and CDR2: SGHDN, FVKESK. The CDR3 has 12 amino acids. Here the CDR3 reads CASSQAGQPQHF. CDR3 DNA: TGTGCCAGCAGCCAGGCAGGACAGCCCCAGCATTTT.

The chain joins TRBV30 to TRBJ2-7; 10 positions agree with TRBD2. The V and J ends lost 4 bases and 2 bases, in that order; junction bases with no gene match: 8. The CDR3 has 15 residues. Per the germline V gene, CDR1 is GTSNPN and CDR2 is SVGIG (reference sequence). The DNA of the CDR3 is TGTGCCTGGATCAATAAGCGGGGGGGCCCCTACGAGCAGTACTTC. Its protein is CAWINKRGGPYEQYF.

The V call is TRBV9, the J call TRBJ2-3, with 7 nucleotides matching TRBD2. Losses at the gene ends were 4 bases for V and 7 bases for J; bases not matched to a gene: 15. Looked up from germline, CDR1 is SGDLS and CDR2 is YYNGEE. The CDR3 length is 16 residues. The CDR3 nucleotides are TGTGCCAGCAGCTTTGGGGGGGACGCTCCCATCTATACGCAGTATTTT. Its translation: CASSFGGDAPIYTQYF.

CDR3: CASSVDRTGNTIYF. DNA of the CDR3: TGTGCCAGCAGCGTGGACAGGACTGGAAACACCATATATTTT. V usage is TRBV9 and J usage is TRBJ1-3; 7 bases line up with TRBD1. Germline trimming cut 2 bases from V and 2 bases from J; bases unmatched to any gene: 1. The germline V gene has CDR1 SGDLS and CDR2 YYNGEE. The CDR3 is 14 residues long.

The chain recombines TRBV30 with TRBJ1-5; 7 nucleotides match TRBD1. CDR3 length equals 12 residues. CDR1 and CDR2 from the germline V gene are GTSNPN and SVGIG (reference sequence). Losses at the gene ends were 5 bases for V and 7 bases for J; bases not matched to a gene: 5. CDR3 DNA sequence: TGTGCCTGGGCGACAGGGAACCAGCCCCAGCATTTT. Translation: CAWATGNQPQHF.

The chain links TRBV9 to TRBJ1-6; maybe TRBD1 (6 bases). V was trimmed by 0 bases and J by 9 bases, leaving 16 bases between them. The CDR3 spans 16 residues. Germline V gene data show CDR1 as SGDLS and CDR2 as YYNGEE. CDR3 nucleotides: TGTGCCAGCAGCGTAGGCGCACAGGGAGTAGGTTCACCCCTCCACTTT. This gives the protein CASSVGAQGVGSPLHF.

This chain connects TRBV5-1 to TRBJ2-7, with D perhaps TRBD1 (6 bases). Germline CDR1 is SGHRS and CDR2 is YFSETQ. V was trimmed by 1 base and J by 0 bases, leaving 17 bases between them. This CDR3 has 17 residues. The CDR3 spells CASSLLIQGLSSYEQYF. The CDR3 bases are TGCGCCAGCAGCTTGTTGATACAGGGTTTGAGCTCCTACGAGCAGTACTTC.

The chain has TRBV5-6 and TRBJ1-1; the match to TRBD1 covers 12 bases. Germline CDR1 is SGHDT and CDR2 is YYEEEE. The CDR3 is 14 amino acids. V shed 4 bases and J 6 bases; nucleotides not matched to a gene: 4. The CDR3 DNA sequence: TGTGCCAGCAGCGTCCGGGACAGGGGGCCTGAAGCTTTCTTT. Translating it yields CASSVRDRGPEAFF.

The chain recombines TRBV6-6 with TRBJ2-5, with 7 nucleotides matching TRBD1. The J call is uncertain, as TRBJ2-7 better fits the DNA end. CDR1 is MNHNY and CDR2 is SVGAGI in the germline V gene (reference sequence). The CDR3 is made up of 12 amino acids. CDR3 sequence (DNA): TGTGCCAGCAGTGGGGACAGCTACGAGCAGTACTTC. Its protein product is CASSGDSYEQYF.

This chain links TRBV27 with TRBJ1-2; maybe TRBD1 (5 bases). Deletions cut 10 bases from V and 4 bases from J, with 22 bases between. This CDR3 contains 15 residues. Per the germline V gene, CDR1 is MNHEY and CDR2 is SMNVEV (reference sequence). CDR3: CATLRWGGTAYGYTF. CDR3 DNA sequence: TGTGCCACCCTACGTTGGGGCGGTACGGCCTATGGCTACACCTTC.

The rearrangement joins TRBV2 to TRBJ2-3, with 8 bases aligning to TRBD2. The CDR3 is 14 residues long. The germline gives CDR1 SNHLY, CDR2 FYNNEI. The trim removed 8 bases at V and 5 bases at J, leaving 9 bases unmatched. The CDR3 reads CASLGGGWGDTQYF. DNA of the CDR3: TGTGCCAGCCTCGGGGGGGGCTGGGGAGATACGCAGTATTTT.

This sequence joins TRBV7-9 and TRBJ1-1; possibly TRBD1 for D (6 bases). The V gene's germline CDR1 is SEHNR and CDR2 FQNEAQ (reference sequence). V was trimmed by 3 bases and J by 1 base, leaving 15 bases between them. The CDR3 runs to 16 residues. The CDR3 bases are TGTGCCAGCAGCTTCTTGCAGGGGCAGGGGAACACTGAAGCTTTCTTT. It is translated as CASSFLQGQGNTEAFF.

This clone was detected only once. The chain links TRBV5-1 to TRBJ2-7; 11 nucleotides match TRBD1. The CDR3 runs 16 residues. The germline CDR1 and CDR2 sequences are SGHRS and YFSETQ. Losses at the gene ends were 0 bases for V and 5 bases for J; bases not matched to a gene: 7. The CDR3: CASSLARTGGADEQYF. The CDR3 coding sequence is TGCGCCAGCAGCTTGGCCAGGACAGGGGGCGCCGACGAGCAGTACTTC.

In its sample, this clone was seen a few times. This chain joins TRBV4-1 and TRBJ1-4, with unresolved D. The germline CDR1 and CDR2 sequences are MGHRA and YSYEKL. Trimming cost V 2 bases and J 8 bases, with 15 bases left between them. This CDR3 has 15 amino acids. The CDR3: CASSQLGVLNEKLFF. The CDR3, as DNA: TGCGCCAGCAGCCAATTGGGCGTTCTGAACGAAAAACTGTTTTTT.

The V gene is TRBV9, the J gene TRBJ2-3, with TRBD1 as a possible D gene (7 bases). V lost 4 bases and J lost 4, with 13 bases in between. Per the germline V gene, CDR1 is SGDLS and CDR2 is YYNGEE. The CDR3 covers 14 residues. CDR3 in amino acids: CASSPGGLADTQYF. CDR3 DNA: TGTGCCAGCAGCCCAGGGGGGCTCGCAGATACGCAGTATTTT.

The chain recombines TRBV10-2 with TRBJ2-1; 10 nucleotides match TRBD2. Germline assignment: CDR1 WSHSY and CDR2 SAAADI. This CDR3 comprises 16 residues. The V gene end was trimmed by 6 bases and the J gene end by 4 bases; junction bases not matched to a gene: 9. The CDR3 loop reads CASSGAGGPKYNEQFF. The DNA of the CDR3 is TGCGCCAGCAGCGGAGCGGGGGGGCCCAAATACAATGAGCAGTTCTTC.

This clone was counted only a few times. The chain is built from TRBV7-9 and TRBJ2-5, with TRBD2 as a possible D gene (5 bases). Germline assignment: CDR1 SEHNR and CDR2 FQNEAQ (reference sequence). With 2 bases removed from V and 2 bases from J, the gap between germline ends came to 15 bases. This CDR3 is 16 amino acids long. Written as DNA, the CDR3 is TGTGCCAGCAGCTTACGGAGGCGGGCGGTACAAGAGACCCAGTACTTC. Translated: CASSLRRRAVQETQYF.